Following are 13 T cell receptor beta chains from one sample sequenced in a study of T cells in Graves' hyperthyroidism and ophthalmopathy. Amplification yielded TCR beta CDR3 regions, with RNA transcripts as the source. An initial round of RT-PCR targeting the TCR CDR3 relied on the HTBI primer set. One entry per CDR3 protein results from TCRdb running MiXCR on the multiplex PCR reads. Of some 340,000 distinct CDR3 sequences listed, roughly an eighth were seen once; the top ten hold almost 35%. The sample was blood. The receptors originated from a middle-aged woman with Graves' ophthalmopathy.

This clonotype was recorded many times. This chain joins TRBV27 and TRBJ2-5; the match to TRBD1 covers 7 bases. The germline V gene encodes CDR1 MNHEY and CDR2 SMNVEV (reference sequence). This CDR3 comprises 16 residues. The ends lost 6 bases at V and 3 bases at J; junction bases unmatched: 13. In DNA form, the CDR3 reads TGTGCCAGCAGCCCGTACAGACAGGGTGTTGAAGAGACCCAGTACTTC. This encodes CASSPYRQGVEETQYF.

Turning to this clonotype: A much larger clone lies one base from this, so it may be a read error. This chain links TRBV28 with TRBJ1-4; D is unclear. The CDR3 spans 13 residues. CDR1 is MDHEN and CDR2 is SYDVKM in the germline V gene. CDR3: CVSRSDPNEKLFF. Here the CDR3 DNA reads TGTGTCAGCCGTTCGGATCCTAATGAAAAACTGTTTTTT.

This clonotype has a count of ten or more. The chain is built from TRBV28 and TRBJ1-1, with a possible D match to TRBD1 (6 bases). V was pared by 2 bases and J by 5 bases, with 15 bases between. Germline V gives CDR1 MDHEN, CDR2 SYDVKM. The CDR3 extends over 15 amino acids. The CDR3 DNA follows: TGTGCCAGCAGTTTACGGCGGGGGCGCAGTACTGAAGCTTTCTTT. It encodes CASSLRRGRSTEAFF.

Notes on this clonotype: A much larger clone differs from this one at a single base, so this may be a read error. This chain connects TRBV10-1 to TRBJ2-6, with D perhaps matching TRBD1 (5 bases). The CDR3 covers 16 residues. Germline CDR1 and CDR2: WNHNN and SYGVQD (reference sequence). The CDR3 DNA reads as TGCGCCAGCAGTGGCTCTACGGGCTCTGGGGCCAACGTCCTGGCTTTC. The encoded protein is CASSGSTGSGANVLAF.

The table lists this clonotype with many counts. The gene calls are TRBV7-8 and TRBJ2-1, with 8 bases fitting TRBD1. The CDR3 has 18 residues. The ends lost 0 bases at V and 0 bases at J; junction bases unmatched: 7. The germline CDR1 and CDR2 sequences are SGHVS and FQNEAQ. The CDR3 nucleotides read TGTGCCAGCAGCTTAGCGAGGCGTACAGGGGGCTCCTACAATGAGCAGTTCTTC. It translates to CASSLARRTGGSYNEQFF.

V gene TRBV20-1 combines with J gene TRBJ1-5; D possibly corresponds to TRBD1 (5 bases). Trimming removed 5 bases at V and 4 bases at J, with 18 bases between. The length of the CDR3 is 15 residues. Per the germline V gene, CDR1 is DFQATT and CDR2 is SNEGSKA (reference sequence). The CDR3 sequence: CSAPPGTGINQPQHF. In DNA, the CDR3 is TGCAGTGCTCCCCCTGGGACTGGAATAAATCAGCCCCAGCATTTT.

This chain links TRBV5-1 with TRBJ2-3; D is unclear. Trimming removed 0 bases from V and 3 bases from J, with 11 bases in between. CDR1 and CDR2 from the germline V gene are SGHRS and YFSETQ. The CDR3 is 15 amino acids. The CDR3 DNA is TGCGCCAGCAGCTTGGAAGGGTCCAGGACAGATACGCAGTATTTT. Its translation: CASSLEGSRTDTQYF. Combining the CDR3 with reference TRBV5-1 and TRBJ2-3 gives the whole variable domain KAGVTQTPRYLIKTRGQQVTLSCSPISGHRSVSWYQQTPGQGLQFLFEYFSETQRNKGNFPGRFSGRQFSNSRSEMNVSTLELGDSALYLCASSLEGSRTDTQYFGPGTRLTVL.

This clonotype was counted ten times or more. V gene TRBV6-5 combines with J gene TRBJ2-7; D unresolved. Trimming removed 2 bases at V and 2 bases at J, with 10 bases between. The CDR3 covers 14 residues. Germline CDR1 is MNHEY and CDR2 is SVGAGI. In DNA, the CDR3 is TGTGCCAGCAGTTACGACTCAAACACCTACGAGCAGTACTTC. Translated: CASSYDSNTYEQYF.

The chain's CDR3 is CASSQEGQGTDTQYF. The CDR3 DNA reads as TGTGCCAGCAGCCAAGAAGGACAGGGCACAGATACGCAGTATTTT. V gene TRBV4-2 combines with J gene TRBJ2-3, with 7 positions matching TRBD1. V shed 0 bases, J shed 1 base, and the junction held 1 base outside the gene matches. Germline V gene sequence: CDR1 LGHNA, CDR2 YNFKEQ. The CDR3 is made up of 15 amino acids.

Note on this clonotype: This sequence may be a read error, since a much larger clone differs from it by one base. The chain recombines TRBV20-1 with TRBJ2-7; D may be TRBD1 or TRBD2 (5 bases each). Looked up from germline, CDR1 is DFQATT and CDR2 is SNEGSKA (reference sequence). V was pared by 1 base and J by 2 bases, with 21 bases between. The CDR3 extends over 17 amino acids. The CDR3 protein is CSARAQAPSGQTYEQYF. CDR3 nucleotides: TGCAGTGCTAGAGCCCAAGCACCCTCGGGGCAGACCTACGAGCAGTACTTC.

The gene calls are TRBV5-6 and TRBJ2-7; 7 bases are shared with TRBD1. The length of the CDR3 is 13 residues. The germline gives CDR1 SGHDT, CDR2 YYEEEE. The V and J ends lost 6 bases and 5 bases, in that order; junction bases with no gene match: 8. CDR3: CASNRQGLNEQYF. CDR3 coding DNA: TGTGCCAGCAACCGACAGGGTTTAAACGAGCAGTACTTC.

This clonotype came up many times. The chain uses TRBV2 and TRBJ1-6; D is perhaps TRBD1 (5 bases). The germline V gene encodes CDR1 SNHLY and CDR2 FYNNEI. The CDR3 loop spans 15 amino acids. V dropped 7 bases and J dropped 10 bases, with 20 bases sitting between them. CDR3 residues: CASIQESGKWSPLHF. DNA for the CDR3: TGTGCCAGCATACAGGAATCAGGGAAGTGGTCACCCCTCCACTTT.

This clonotype was seen repeatedly, ten times or more. This chain uses TRBV27 with TRBJ1-1; TRBD1 matches at 8 bases. Germline V gene data show CDR1 as MNHEY and CDR2 as SMNVEV (reference sequence). J was trimmed by 3 bases and V by 3 bases; bases with no gene match: 6. This CDR3 has 15 amino acids. In nucleotides, the CDR3 is TGTGCCAGCAGTTTCGTAACAGGGGGTTACACTGAAGCTTTCTTT. It specifies CASSFVTGGYTEAFF.